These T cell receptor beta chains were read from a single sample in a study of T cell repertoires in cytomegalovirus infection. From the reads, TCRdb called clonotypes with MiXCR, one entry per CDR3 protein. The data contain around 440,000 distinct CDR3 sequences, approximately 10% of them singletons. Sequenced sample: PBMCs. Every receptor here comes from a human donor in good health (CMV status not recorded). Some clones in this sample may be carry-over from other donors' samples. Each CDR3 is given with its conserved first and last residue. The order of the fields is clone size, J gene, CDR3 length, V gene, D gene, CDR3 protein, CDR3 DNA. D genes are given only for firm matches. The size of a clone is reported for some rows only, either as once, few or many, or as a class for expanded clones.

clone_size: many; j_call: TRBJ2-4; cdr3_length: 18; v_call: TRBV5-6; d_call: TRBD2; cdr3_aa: CASSPPIGTSGGVNIQYF; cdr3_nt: TGTGCCAGCAGCCCACCGATCGGGACTAGCGGGGGTGTGAACATTCAGTACTTC
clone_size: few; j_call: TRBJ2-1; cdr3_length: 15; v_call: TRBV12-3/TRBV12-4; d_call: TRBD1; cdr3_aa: CASSLGRQGAGEQFF; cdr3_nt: TGTGCCAGCAGTTTAGGGAGGCAGGGGGCCGGTGAGCAGTTCTTC
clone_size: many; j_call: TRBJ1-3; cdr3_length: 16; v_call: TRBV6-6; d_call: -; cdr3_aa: CATTPVLPGMGNTIYF; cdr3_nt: TGTGCCACCACGCCCGTTCTCCCAGGGATGGGGAACACCATATATTTT
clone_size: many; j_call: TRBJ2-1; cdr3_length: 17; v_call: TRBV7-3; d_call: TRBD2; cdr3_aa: CASSPLPGLADYNEQFF; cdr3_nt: TGTGCCAGCAGCCCCCTCCCCGGACTAGCGGACTACAATGAGCAGTTCTTC
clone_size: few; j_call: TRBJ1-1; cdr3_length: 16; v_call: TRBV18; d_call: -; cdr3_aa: CASSPFGVNMNTEAFF; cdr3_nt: TGTGCCAGCTCACCATTCGGGGTAAACATGAACACTGAAGCTTTCTTT
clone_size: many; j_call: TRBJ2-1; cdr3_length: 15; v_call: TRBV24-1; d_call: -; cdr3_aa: CATSDRDSTLNEQFF; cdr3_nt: TGTGCCACCAGTGATCGGGACTCCACATTGAATGAGCAGTTCTTC
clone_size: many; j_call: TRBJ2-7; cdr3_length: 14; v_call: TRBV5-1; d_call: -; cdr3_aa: CASSSYGAGYEQYF; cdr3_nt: TGCGCCAGCAGCTCATACGGGGCCGGCTACGAGCAGTACTTC
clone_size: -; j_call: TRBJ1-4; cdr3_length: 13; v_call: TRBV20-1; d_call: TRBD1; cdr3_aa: CSVRPGTGMKLFF; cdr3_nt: TGCAGTGTCCGTCCCGGGACAGGGATGAAACTGTTTTTT
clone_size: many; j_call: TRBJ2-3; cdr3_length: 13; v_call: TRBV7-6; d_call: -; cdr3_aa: CASSLGQSDTQYF; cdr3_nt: TGTGCCAGCAGCTTAGGTCAGTCAGATACGCAGTATTTT
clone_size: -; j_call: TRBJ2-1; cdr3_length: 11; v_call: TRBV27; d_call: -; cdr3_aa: CASTLGSEQFF; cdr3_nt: TGTGCCAGCACATTAGGCAGTGAGCAGTTCTTC
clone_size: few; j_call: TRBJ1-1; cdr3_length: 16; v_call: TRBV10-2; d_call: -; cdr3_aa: CASSESNLGAFTEAFF; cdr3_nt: TGCGCCAGCAGTGAGTCGAATTTGGGTGCGTTCACTGAAGCTTTCTTT
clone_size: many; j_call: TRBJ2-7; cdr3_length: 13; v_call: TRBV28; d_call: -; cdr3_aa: CASRPALAFEQYF; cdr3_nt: TGTGCCAGCAGACCCGCCCTAGCGTTCGAGCAGTACTTC
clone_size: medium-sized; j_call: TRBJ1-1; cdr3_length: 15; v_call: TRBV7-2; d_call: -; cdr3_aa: CASSSADSQNTEAFF; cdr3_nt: TGTGCCAGCAGCTCGGCGGACAGCCAGAACACTGAAGCTTTCTTT
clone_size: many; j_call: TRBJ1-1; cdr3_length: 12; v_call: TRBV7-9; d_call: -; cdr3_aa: CASSRRGESAFF; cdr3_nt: TGTGCCAGCAGCCGTCGAGGGGAGTCAGCTTTCTTT
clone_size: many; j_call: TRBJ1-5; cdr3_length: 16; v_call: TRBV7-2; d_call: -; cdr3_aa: CASSSNGGARAQPQHF; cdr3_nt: TGTGCCAGCAGCTCCAACGGAGGGGCGCGGGCGCAGCCCCAGCATTTT
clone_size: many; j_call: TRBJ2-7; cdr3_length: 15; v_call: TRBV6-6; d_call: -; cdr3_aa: CASSYSGGRSYEQYF; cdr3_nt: TGTGCCAGCAGTTACTCGGGCGGACGGAGCTACGAGCAGTACTTC
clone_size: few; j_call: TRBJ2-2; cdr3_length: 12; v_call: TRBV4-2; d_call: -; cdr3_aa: CASSLQSGELFF; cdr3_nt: TGTGCCAGCAGCCTTCAATCCGGGGAGCTGTTTTTT
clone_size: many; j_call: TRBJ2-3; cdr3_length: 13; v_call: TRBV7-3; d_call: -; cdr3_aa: CASSLGADDTQYF; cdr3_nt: TGTGCCAGCAGCTTAGGAGCGGACGATACGCAGTATTTT
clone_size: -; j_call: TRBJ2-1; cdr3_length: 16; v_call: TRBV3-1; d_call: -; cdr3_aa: CASSQDIGRSYNEQFF; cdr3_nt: TGTGCCAGCAGCCAAGATATAGGGAGGTCCTACAATGAGCAGTTCTTC
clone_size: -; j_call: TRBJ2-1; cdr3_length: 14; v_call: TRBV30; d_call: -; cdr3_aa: CATQPGLLGNEQFF; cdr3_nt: TGTGCCACCCAGCCCGGACTTCTGGGCAATGAGCAGTTCTTC
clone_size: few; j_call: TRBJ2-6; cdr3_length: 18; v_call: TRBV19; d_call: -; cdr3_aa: CASSSSRQGDSGANVLTF; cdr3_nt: TGTGCCAGTAGTAGCTCTCGGCAGGGAGACTCTGGGGCCAACGTCCTGACTTTC
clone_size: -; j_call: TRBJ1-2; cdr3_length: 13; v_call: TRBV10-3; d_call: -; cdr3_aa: CAISEQKGGGYTF; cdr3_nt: TGTGCCATCAGTGAGCAGAAGGGGGGCGGCTACACCTTC
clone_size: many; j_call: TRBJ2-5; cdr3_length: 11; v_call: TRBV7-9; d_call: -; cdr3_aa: CASSLASSLVF; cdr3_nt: TGTGCCAGCAGCCTAGCTAGCTCCTTGGTCTTC
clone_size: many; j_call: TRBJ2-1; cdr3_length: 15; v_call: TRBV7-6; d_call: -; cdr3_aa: CASSSRAASYNEQFF; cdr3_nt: TGTGCCAGCAGCTCCAGGGCGGCGTCCTACAATGAGCAGTTCTTC